A selection of T cell receptor beta chains follows, all from one sample in a study of regulatory T cells in long-lasting Graves disease. TCRdb fed the multiplex PCR reads into MiXCR, producing one record per CDR3 protein. This sample has roughly 500,000 distinct CDR3 sequences; less than 25% occur once, and the top ten carry 7% to 10%. The input for sequencing was peripheral blood mononuclear cells (PBMCs), taken when the disease was refractory, from a patient treated with antithyroid drugs. The source is a female donor with Graves disease. The CDR3 runs from the conserved cysteine through the conserved F or W. A D gene is named only where the DNA matches it firmly. The size entry is marked missing in some rows and otherwise reads once, few, many or a size class.

V gene: TRBV11-2
J gene: TRBJ2-5
clone size: few
D gene: .
CDR3 protein: CASSSRLGEETQYF
CDR3 DNA: TGTGCCAGCAGCTCAAGGCTCGGGGAAGAGACCCAGTACTTC

V gene: TRBV29-1
J gene: TRBJ1-2
clone size: .
D gene: .
CDR3 protein: CSARYSLGYTF
CDR3 DNA: TGCAGCGCCCGCTATTCATTGGGCTACACCTTC

V gene: TRBV15
J gene: TRBJ1-5
clone size: few
D gene: .
CDR3 protein: CATSRDSQGHQPQHF
CDR3 DNA: TGTGCCACCAGCAGAGATAGTCAGGGGCATCAGCCCCAGCATTTT

V gene: TRBV27
J gene: TRBJ2-5
clone size: many
D gene: TRBD1
CDR3 protein: CASRNGQGLGETQYF
CDR3 DNA: TGTGCCAGCAGAAACGGACAGGGGCTTGGGGAGACCCAGTACTTC

V gene: TRBV7-8
J gene: TRBJ2-7
clone size: many
D gene: .
CDR3 protein: CASSLASYPTSYEQYF
CDR3 DNA: TGTGCCAGCAGCTTAGCGAGCTACCCCACCTCCTACGAGCAGTACTTC

V gene: TRBV5-6
J gene: TRBJ1-2
clone size: .
D gene: .
CDR3 protein: CASGRFVGYGYTF
CDR3 DNA: TGTGCCAGCGGTCGTTTCGTGGGCTATGGCTACACCTTC

V gene: TRBV30
J gene: TRBJ2-5
clone size: .
D gene: .
CDR3 protein: CATRQNQETQYF
CDR3 DNA: TGTGCCACAAGACAGAACCAAGAGACCCAGTACTTC

V gene: TRBV11-2
J gene: TRBJ1-1
clone size: many
D gene: .
CDR3 protein: CASSQQWNTEAFF
CDR3 DNA: TGTGCCAGCAGCCAACAGTGGAACACTGAAGCTTTCTTT

V gene: TRBV12-3/TRBV12-4
J gene: TRBJ1-1
clone size: many
D gene: TRBD1
CDR3 protein: CASSPTGQGGTEAFF
CDR3 DNA: TGTGCCAGCAGTCCTACGGGACAGGGAGGCACTGAAGCTTTCTTT

V gene: TRBV12-3/TRBV12-4
J gene: TRBJ1-1
clone size: many
D gene: .
CDR3 protein: CASRGPTNSEAFF
CDR3 DNA: TGTGCCAGCAGGGGCCCCACCAACTCTGAAGCTTTCTTT

V gene: TRBV28
J gene: TRBJ2-4
clone size: many
D gene: .
CDR3 protein: CASSVLGYDIQYF
CDR3 DNA: TGTGCCAGCAGTGTTCTAGGGTACGACATTCAGTACTTC

V gene: TRBV5-1
J gene: TRBJ2-2
clone size: many
D gene: .
CDR3 protein: CASSRTGAGDTGELFF
CDR3 DNA: TGCGCCAGCAGCAGGACGGGGGCTGGAGACACCGGGGAGCTGTTTTTT

V gene: TRBV7-9
J gene: TRBJ2-7
clone size: .
D gene: .
CDR3 protein: CASSPELGAGSDFEQYF
CDR3 DNA: TGTGCCAGCAGCCCCGAATTGGGAGCGGGTTCGGACTTCGAGCAGTACTTC

V gene: TRBV19
J gene: TRBJ2-1
clone size: .
D gene: TRBD2
CDR3 protein: CASSRSGRASLSYNEQFF
CDR3 DNA: TGTGCCAGTAGTAGGAGCGGGAGGGCGTCACTATCCTACAATGAGCAGTTCTTC

V gene: TRBV12-5
J gene: TRBJ2-2
clone size: .
D gene: .
CDR3 protein: CASGRGPGNRGRGPTGELFF
CDR3 DNA: TGTGCTAGTGGCCGGGGGCCCGGAAACAGGGGCCGGGGACCGACCGGGGAGCTGTTTTTT